One sample yielded the 19 T cell receptor beta chains listed below, sequenced in a study of blood T cells in healthy people across ages. With a J-beta primer mix and a sample-barcoded 5' primer, a second PCR ran about 6 to 11 cycles. TCRdb used MiXCR to reprocess the 5' RACE reads, holding one entry per CDR3 protein. The sample yields over a million distinct CDR3 sequences, 40% to 55% seen once. Source material: blood. These receptors were obtained from a woman aged 60-75 years in good health.

This clonotype has a handful of counts. This chain joins TRBV6-5 and TRBJ1-4; tentatively, D is TRBD1 (5 bases). The V end lost 2 bases, the J end lost 5 bases, and 12 bases lay between the germline ends. The germline V gene has CDR1 MNHEY and CDR2 SVGAGI. This CDR3 spans 15 amino acids. This CDR3 is CASSYDPGHNEKLFF. CDR3 DNA: TGTGCCAGCAGTTACGACCCAGGGCACAATGAAAAACTGTTTTTT.

This chain connects TRBV24-1 to TRBJ2-1, with 9 positions matching TRBD2. This CDR3 spans 14 amino acids. Per the germline V gene, CDR1 is KGHDR and CDR2 is SFDVKD. The V gene end was trimmed by 11 bases and the J gene end by 2 bases; junction bases not matched to a gene: 6. CDR3 in DNA: TGTGCCATTAGCGGGAGTGAGACCTACAATGAGCAGTTCTTC. It is translated as CAISGSETYNEQFF.

The chain links TRBV20-1 to TRBJ2-4; D ambiguous. Germline V gene lookup returns CDR1 DFQATT and CDR2 SNEGSKA (reference sequence). Trimming shortened V by 5 bases and J by 5 bases, and 7 bases separated the two germline ends. There are 11 residues in the CDR3. Written as DNA, the CDR3 is TGCAGTGCTGCCCCCGAAAACATTCAGTACTTC. It codes for CSAAPENIQYF.

This clonotype was counted only a few times. The chain recombines TRBV10-1 with TRBJ2-7; D not certain. The CDR3 has 13 residues. With 0 bases removed from V and 6 bases from J, the gap between germline ends came to 9 bases. CDR1 is WNHNN, CDR2 SYGVQD, per germline (reference sequence). CDR3 sequence reads: CASSESVGGEQYF. DNA of the CDR3: TGCGCCAGCAGTGAGTCGGTGGGTGGCGAGCAGTACTTC.

This clonotype turned up a few times. The chain uses TRBV20-1 and TRBJ2-3, with a possible D match to TRBD2 (6 bases). CDR1 is DFQATT, CDR2 SNEGSKA, per germline (reference sequence). The CDR3 is 16 residues long. V dropped 5 bases and J dropped 2 bases, with 20 bases sitting between them. CDR3: CSAALMTGGHTDTQYF. For the CDR3, the DNA is TGCAGTGCTGCCCTGATGACTGGAGGGCACACAGATACGCAGTATTTT.

This clonotype was seen a handful of times. The chain uses TRBV28 and TRBJ2-7; 7 positions match TRBD1. Germline CDR1 reads MDHEN; CDR2 reads SYDVKM. V dropped 11 bases and J dropped 0; count of bases not matched to a gene: 7. The length of the CDR3 is 13 residues. The CDR3 sequence is CAGQDRNSYEQYF. CDR3 bases: TGTGCCGGACAGGACAGGAACTCCTACGAGCAGTACTTC.

The gene calls are TRBV20-1 and TRBJ2-1, with 7 nucleotides matching TRBD1. This CDR3 spans 14 amino acids. The germline V gene encodes CDR1 DFQATT and CDR2 SNEGSKA (reference sequence). The V segment lost 3 bases and the J segment 2 bases; nucleotides outside the gene matches: 4. This chain's CDR3 is CSASLTGPYNEQFF. The DNA for the CDR3 is TGCAGTGCTAGTCTGACAGGGCCCTACAATGAGCAGTTCTTC.

This chain's CDR3 is CASSLSSAGYTEAFF. CDR3 coding DNA: TGTGCCAGCAGTTTATCGTCTGCCGGGTACACTGAAGCTTTCTTT. The rearrangement joins TRBV27 to TRBJ1-1; no reliable D call. The germline V gene encodes CDR1 MNHEY and CDR2 SMNVEV (reference sequence). The CDR3 contains 15 residues. Trimming removed 0 bases at V and 3 bases at J, with 11 bases between.

The chain joins TRBV5-1 to TRBJ1-1; TRBD1 aligns across 8 bases. The CDR3 has 14 residues. Germline CDR1 is SGHRS and CDR2 is YFSETQ. Trimming took 4 bases from V and 5 from J; bases not matched to a gene: 7. CDR3 DNA: TGCGCCAGCAGCCAATGGGACAGGTCGACTGAAGCTTTCTTT. Protein: CASSQWDRSTEAFF. Drawing the rest from reference TRBV5-1 and TRBJ1-1, the complete variable domain is KAGVTQTPRYLIKTRGQQVTLSCSPISGHRSVSWYQQTPGQGLQFLFEYFSETQRNKGNFPGRFSGRQFSNSRSEMNVSTLELGDSALYLCASSQWDRSTEAFFGQGTRLTVV.

Worth noting for this clonotype: A much larger clone differs by one base, so this may be a read error. J is TRBJ2-7 and V is TRBV15; no definite D call. V was cut by 0 bases and J by 5 bases, with 2 bases left in between. In germline, CDR1 is LNHNV, CDR2 YYDKDF (reference sequence). The CDR3 runs 11 residues. CDR3 in DNA: TGTGCCACCAGCAGAGAAGACGAGCAGTACTTC. Protein sequence: CATSREDEQYF.

The chain joins TRBV7-8 to TRBJ2-7; TRBD2 aligns across 7 bases. TRBJ2-4 explains the end of the DNA better; the J call may be wrong. There are 14 residues in the CDR3. In germline, CDR1 is SGHVS, CDR2 FQNEAQ. CDR3 in amino acids: CASSLSGITNIQYF. CDR3 DNA: TGTGCCAGCAGCTTGAGCGGGATAACAAACATTCAGTACTTC.

This rearrangement joins TRBV2 to TRBJ2-3; possibly TRBD2 for D (6 bases). Trimming cost V 1 base and J 2 bases, with 10 bases left between them. Germline V gene lookup returns CDR1 SNHLY and CDR2 FYNNEI. This CDR3 spans 15 amino acids. DNA of the CDR3: TGTGCCAGCAGTGAAGGCGCGGGACTCACAGATACGCAGTATTTT. It translates to CASSEGAGLTDTQYF.

The chain carries TRBV6-1 and TRBJ1-2; TRBD1 matches at 7 bases. Germline loops: CDR1 MNHNS, CDR2 SASEGT. The CDR3 extends over 15 amino acids. Trimming cost V 2 bases and J 4 bases; bases outside gene matches: 7. CDR3 protein: CASSETPGQLYGYTF. CDR3 DNA sequence: TGTGCCAGCAGTGAAACCCCGGGACAGCTCTATGGCTACACCTTC.

Only a few counts were recorded for this clonotype. J is TRBJ2-4 and V is TRBV10-3; tentatively, D is TRBD2 (5 bases). The CDR3 covers 15 residues. Trimming removed 3 bases at V and 0 bases at J, with 9 bases between. Germline CDR1 and CDR2: ENHRY and SYGVKD. The CDR3 DNA reads TGTGCCATCAGTGATCCACGGGGAGCCAAAAACATTCAGTACTTC. Translated: CAISDPRGAKNIQYF.

This chain joins TRBV6-5 and TRBJ2-3; 7 nucleotides match TRBD1. The germline V gene encodes CDR1 MNHEY and CDR2 SVGAGI. V was pared by 6 bases and J by 6 bases, with 6 bases of the junction left unmatched. CDR3 size: 13 residues. The CDR3 sequence is CASRTDRADTQYF. As DNA, the CDR3 is TGTGCCAGCAGGACCGACAGGGCGGATACGCAGTATTTT.

V usage is TRBV11-2 and J usage is TRBJ2-5; D is possibly TRBD2 (5 bases). Germline CDR1 and CDR2: SGHAT and FQNNGV. The CDR3 consists of 15 residues. The ends were cut back, 5 bases at V and 1 base at J, with 14 bases in the middle. CDR3 residues: CASSPWRGPQETQYF. The CDR3 nucleotides read TGTGCCAGCAGCCCCTGGCGAGGGCCCCAAGAGACCCAGTACTTC.

The J gene is TRBJ2-1, the V gene TRBV27, with D possibly TRBD2 on 6 matching bases. CDR1 and CDR2 (germline): MNHEY, SMNVEV (reference sequence). The CDR3 length is 18 residues. Trimming left V 1 base short and J 6 bases short, with 22 bases between. The CDR3 spells CASSLWLARVGLGNEQFF. The CDR3 coding sequence is TGTGCCAGCAGTTTATGGCTAGCGAGAGTAGGGTTGGGCAATGAGCAGTTCTTC.

V and J are TRBV14 and TRBJ2-1, with 14 nucleotides matching TRBD2. Germline values: CDR1 SGHDN, CDR2 FVKESK. Trimming at V came to 2 bases and at J to 7 bases, leaving 13 bases not matched to a gene. The CDR3 length is 19 residues. The CDR3 spells CASSQPLTSGRARGNEQFF. The CDR3 DNA reads TGTGCCAGCAGCCAACCGCTGACTAGCGGGAGGGCAAGGGGGAATGAGCAGTTCTTC.

The chain recombines TRBV4-1 with TRBJ2-3; 10 bases map to TRBD2. J lost 8 bases, V lost 2 bases, and 13 bases had no gene match. Germline CDR1 and CDR2: MGHRA and YSYEKL. This CDR3 region has 17 residues. DNA for the CDR3: TGCGCCAGCAGCCAACCTATAGCGGGAGGTGTAAGAGGTACGCAGTATTTT. This encodes CASSQPIAGGVRGTQYF.